These 22 T cell receptor beta chains share one sample of origin, sequenced in a study of blood T cell repertoires in COVID-19. Only in-frame clones appear in the TCRdb table, and some are missing; sequencing was by immunoSEQ multiplex PCR. The sample has around 190,000 clones; approximately 80% are singletons. Sequencing input: peripheral blood. These receptors were collected from a human donor in a cohort sampled during active COVID-19.

CDR3 nucleotides: TGTGCCAGCAGCCACCCGGGACAGCAGTATGGGTCACCCCTCCACTTT. Its protein is CASSHPGQQYGSPLHF. The rearrangement links TRBV3-1 (or the pseudogene TRBV3-2) to TRBJ1-6; 7 bases fit TRBD1. The CDR3 contains 16 residues. The junction had 12 bases not matched to a gene; V was cut back by 3 bases and J by 10 bases. Germline V gives CDR1 LGHDT, CDR2 YNNKEL (reference sequence).

This clone was detected only once. CDR3 sequence (DNA): TGTGCCATCAGCAGATCAGGTGATGGCTACACCTTC. Amino acid sequence: CAISRSGDGYTF. This chain joins TRBV10-3 and TRBJ1-2; D uncertain. Trimming took 6 bases from V and 6 from J, leaving 11 bases between them. This CDR3 is 12 amino acids long. The germline gives CDR1 ENHRY, CDR2 SYGVKD.

The V gene is TRBV15, the J gene TRBJ2-1; 8 nucleotides line up with TRBD1. The ends lost 2 bases at V and 5 bases at J; junction bases unmatched: 5. CDR3 length: 15 amino acids. Per germline, CDR1 LNHNV and CDR2 YYDKDF (reference sequence). CDR3 protein: CATSRNDRGHNEQFF. The CDR3 coding sequence is TGTGCCACCAGCAGAAACGACAGGGGCCACAATGAGCAGTTCTTC.

The J gene is TRBJ1-1, the V gene TRBV5-1; 8 positions agree with TRBD1. Trimming removed 5 bases from V and 4 bases from J; junction bases left unmatched: 7. The CDR3 is made up of 14 amino acids. Germline V gives CDR1 SGHRS, CDR2 YFSETQ. CDR3 in DNA: TGCGCCAGCAGACTAGACAGGGGTACCACTGAAGCTTTCTTT. It is translated as CASRLDRGTTEAFF.

The gene calls are TRBV27 and TRBJ2-1; 8 positions match TRBD1. V shed 6 bases, J shed 9 bases, and the junction held 7 bases outside the gene matches. This CDR3 contains 13 residues. Germline CDR1 MNHEY, CDR2 SMNVEV (reference sequence). This chain's CDR3 is CASRQGARGEQFF. The CDR3 DNA reads as TGTGCCAGCAGGCAGGGGGCCAGGGGTGAGCAGTTCTTC.

This clone is a singleton in its sample. The J gene is TRBJ1-2, the V gene TRBV3-1 (or the pseudogene TRBV3-2), with 9 positions matching TRBD1. The CDR3 is made up of 15 amino acids. V lost 4 bases and J lost 3; bases outside the gene matches: 6. Germline V gene sequence: CDR1 LGHDT, CDR2 YNNKEL (reference sequence). The CDR3 sequence: CASSPGTGIYYGYTF. The CDR3 DNA follows: TGTGCCAGCAGCCCCGGGACAGGGATCTACTATGGCTACACCTTC.

V usage is TRBV9 and J usage is TRBJ2-3, with D tentatively TRBD2 (6 bases). Trimming took 4 bases from V and 0 from J, leaving 15 bases between them. The CDR3 extends over 16 amino acids. CDR1 and CDR2 from the germline V gene are SGDLS and YYNGEE. The CDR3 here is CASSTLNGGSTDTQYF. The CDR3 bases are TGTGCCAGCAGCACCTTGAACGGGGGAAGCACAGATACGCAGTATTTT. Full variable domain (missing parts from reference TRBV9 and TRBJ2-3): DSGVTQTPKHLITATGQRVTLRCSPRSGDLSVYWYQQSLDQGLQFLIQYYNGEERAKGNILERFSAQQFPDLHSELNLSSLELGDSALYFCASSTLNGGSTDTQYFGPGTRLTVL.

The chain joins TRBV4-1 to TRBJ1-5; 7 nucleotides agree with TRBD1. After removal of 4 bases from V and 5 bases from J, the junction contained 8 bases not matched to a gene. Germline V gene lookup returns CDR1 MGHRA and CDR2 YSYEKL. The CDR3 is made up of 15 amino acids. The CDR3 here is CASSPDGTDYQPQHF. DNA of the CDR3: TGCGCCAGCAGCCCCGATGGGACAGATTATCAGCCCCAGCATTTT.

The genes are TRBV5-6 and TRBJ1-1; tentative D call: TRBD1 (5 bases). Germline V gives CDR1 SGHDT, CDR2 YYEEEE. The CDR3 loop spans 15 amino acids. V lost 0 bases to trimming and J lost 4 bases, with 13 bases between them. The CDR3 protein is CASSLGSGGATEAFF. Written as DNA, the CDR3 is TGTGCCAGCAGCTTGGGGTCAGGAGGGGCCACTGAAGCTTTCTTT.

This clone was seen a few times. CDR3 coding DNA: TGTGCCAGCAGCTTAGCCTCTCCGGGTGGTGGCTACACCTTC. Residues: CASSLASPGGGYTF. This chain connects TRBV7-9 to TRBJ1-2; D uncertain. CDR1 is SEHNR, CDR2 FQNEAQ, per germline (reference sequence). This CDR3 has 14 residues. Trimming removed 0 bases at V and 7 bases at J, with 12 bases between.

The chain couples TRBV5-1 to TRBJ1-2, with TRBD1 identical over 7 bases. Germline CDR1 SGHRS, CDR2 YFSETQ. Losses at the gene ends were 0 bases for V and 5 bases for J; bases not matched to a gene: 7. The CDR3 runs 15 residues. The CDR3 region is CASSLAGTETYGYTF. The DNA for the CDR3 is TGCGCCAGCAGCTTGGCCGGGACAGAGACGTATGGCTACACCTTC.

This chain uses TRBV19 with TRBJ1-5; a weak D match, TRBD1 (6 bases). This CDR3 is 16 amino acids long. V was shortened by 2 bases and J by 2 bases, with 13 bases between the two germline ends. Germline V gene data show CDR1 as LNHDA and CDR2 as SQIVND (reference sequence). The CDR3 protein is CASSILGGAGNQPQHF. Written as DNA, the CDR3 is TGTGCCAGTAGTATATTGGGGGGGGCTGGCAATCAGCCCCAGCATTTT. Combining the CDR3 with reference TRBV19 and TRBJ1-5 gives the whole variable domain DGGITQSPKYLFRKEGQNVTLSCEQNLNHDAMYWYRQDPGQGLRLIYYSQIVNDFQKGDIAEGYSVSREKKESFPLTVTSAQKNPTAFYLCASSILGGAGNQPQHFGDGTRLSIL.

The rearrangement joins TRBV5-1 to TRBJ1-3; tentatively, D is TRBD1 (5 bases). The CDR3 has 15 residues. The V gene's germline CDR1 is SGHRS and CDR2 YFSETQ. V lost 0 bases and J lost 2, with 9 bases in between. In DNA form, the CDR3 reads TGCGCCAGCAGCTTGGCCCCAGGGACTGGAAACACCATATATTTT. This sequence encodes CASSLAPGTGNTIYF.

This clone was recorded once. The chain recombines TRBV3-1 (or the pseudogene TRBV3-2) with TRBJ2-3; TRBD2 might be the D (7 bases). The CDR3 loop spans 14 amino acids. V was cut by 1 base and J by 5 bases, with 10 bases left in between. Germline V gene sequence: CDR1 LGHDT, CDR2 YNNKEL (reference sequence). CDR3 nucleotide sequence: TGTGCCAGCAGCCAAGTAGGGGGGGGAGATACGCAGTATTTT. Its translation is CASSQVGGGDTQYF.

The chain uses TRBV5-1 and TRBJ2-1; D might be TRBD2 (6 bases). Per the germline V gene, CDR1 is SGHRS and CDR2 is YFSETQ. Trimming removed 2 bases at V and 8 bases at J, with 14 bases between. The CDR3 totals 14 residues. The CDR3 nucleotides are TGCGCCAGCAGCTTAGGGACTCAAGGCGATGAGCAGTTCTTC. Translation: CASSLGTQGDEQFF. Filled out from reference TRBV5-1 and TRBJ2-1, the complete variable domain reads KAGVTQTPRYLIKTRGQQVTLSCSPISGHRSVSWYQQTPGQGLQFLFEYFSETQRNKGNFPGRFSGRQFSNSRSEMNVSTLELGDSALYLCASSLGTQGDEQFFGPGTRLTVL.

The chain combines TRBV6-6 with TRBJ2-7; 9 bases map to TRBD2. V gave up 6 bases and J gave up 0 bases; unmatched junction bases: 9. Germline V lookup: CDR1 MNHNY, CDR2 SVGAGI (reference sequence). This CDR3 is 16 amino acids long. The CDR3 is CASRTVAGAGSYEQYF. CDR3 DNA: TGTGCCAGCAGAACCGTAGCGGGGGCAGGCTCCTACGAGCAGTACTTC.

The gene calls are TRBV13 and TRBJ1-1; 9 bases line up with TRBD1. The CDR3 is 16 residues long. The V gene's germline CDR1 is PRHDT and CDR2 FYEKMQ (reference sequence). Germline trimming cut 1 base from V and 3 bases from J; bases unmatched to any gene: 6. The CDR3 sequence is CASSLAATGGHTEAFF. The CDR3 region has the DNA TGTGCCAGCAGCTTAGCCGCGACAGGGGGTCACACTGAAGCTTTCTTT.

The table lists this clone with a count of one. The chain employs TRBV11-2 and TRBJ2-5; 9 bases line up with TRBD2. CDR3 size: 15 residues. V trimming: 6 bases; J trimming: 2 bases; junction bases outside the gene matches: 7. The germline V gene has CDR1 SGHAT and CDR2 FQNNGV. In DNA, the CDR3 is TGTGCCAGCAGTTCCATAGCGGGGGCTCAAGAGACCCAGTACTTC. It yields the protein CASSSIAGAQETQYF.

The rearrangement uses TRBV7-6 and TRBJ2-2; perhaps TRBD1 as D (6 bases). V lost 3 bases, J lost 7 bases, and 15 bases lay in between. CDR3 length: 15 residues. From germline, CDR1 is SGHVS and CDR2 FNYEAQ. This CDR3 is CASSFDSGADGELFF. The CDR3 DNA is TGTGCCAGCAGCTTTGATTCAGGGGCTGACGGGGAGCTGTTTTTT. Based on the CDR3 plus reference TRBV7-6 and TRBJ2-2, the full variable domain is GAGVSQSPRYKVTKRGQDVALRCDPISGHVSLYWYRQALGQGPEFLTYFNYEAQQDKSGLPNDRFSAERPEGSISTLTIQRTEQRDSAMYRCASSFDSGADGELFFGEGSRLTVL.

This clone was seen more than once but under ten times. V and J are TRBV30 and TRBJ1-5, with D perhaps TRBD1 (5 bases). CDR1 and CDR2 (germline): GTSNPN, SVGIG (reference sequence). The CDR3 contains 14 residues. V was cut by 2 bases and J by 1 base, with 9 bases left in between. The DNA for the CDR3 is TGTGCCTGGAGTAAATCAGGGAGCAATCAGCCCCAGCATTTT. Its translation is CAWSKSGSNQPQHF.

In its sample, this clone was seen a few times. The V gene is TRBV5-6, the J gene TRBJ1-2, with TRBD1 identical over 11 bases. J was trimmed by 6 bases and V by 3 bases; bases with no gene match: 1. The CDR3 totals 13 residues. CDR1 SGHDT and CDR2 YYEEEE come from the germline V gene. CDR3 amino acids: CASSWDRGNGYTF. CDR3 bases: TGTGCCAGCAGCTGGGACAGGGGGAATGGCTACACCTTC.

This chain uses TRBV5-1 with TRBJ2-5; D gene uncertain. CDR1 and CDR2 from the germline V gene are SGHRS and YFSETQ. V lost 3 bases to trimming and J lost 5 bases, with 11 bases between them. The CDR3 runs to 13 residues. CDR3 bases: TGCGCCAGCAGCTCGCGCACGGGTGAGACCCAGTACTTC. Residues: CASSSRTGETQYF.